Detailed here is one TCR beta chain. Its antigen has not been determined. Within one base of it there is no much larger clone, and no base qualities were kept. CDR1 and CDR2, per the germline V gene, are MDHEN and SYDVKM. Inclusive of the bounding cysteine and phenylalanine, the CDR3 is 15 residues long. Only the CDR3 region is kept as DNA, spanning 45 bases read in frame from base 1. Relative to germline, V is missing 4 bases and J is missing 0 bases, with 6 bases of the junction outside any gene match. This sample is drawn from a study of cytomegalovirus exposure and HLA in healthy donors (dated by TCRdb to about 2017). Describing the broader study: The 550 to 750 repertoires of the first cohort and the roughly 120 validation repertoires were produced on the same platform, according to a later analysis. A separate validation cohort of over a hundred different subjects was used in addition to the 666-subject first cohort. High-throughput TCR immunosequencing, statistical association of individual TCRs with disease status, and machine learning were combined to predict cytomegalovirus infection status. The study aimed to test whether signatures of past pathogen exposure could be identified by cataloging public T cell receptors.

The investigation overall reported the following: The study gave a list of about 160 TCR beta chains associated with cytomegalovirus. The classifier was reported to diagnose cytomegalovirus status with high specificity and sensitivity in both the original cohort and the validation cohort. Most TCR sequences were observed very rarely across donors, whereas some public TCRs were present in many individuals. Three of the identified cytomegalovirus-associated TCR beta chains were confirmed in vitro to be specific for cytomegalovirus antigens. A later analysis had no HLA typing for the validation cohort, so co-occurrence there was scored across all 130 or so repertoires. A later analysis found that TCRs clustered in the first cohort also tended to co-occur in the roughly 120 validation repertoires, with about 94% of cluster scores above 0. According to the authors, the approach could potentially be generalized to other disease states and immunological phenotypes.

The donors belonged to the validation cohort of over a hundred subjects, which was separate from the approximately 610-subject first cohort. The library was prepared using the immunoSEQ multiplex PCR assay. As for the authors' bioinformatics: A statistical classification framework was built for diagnosing cytomegalovirus status from the catalog of TCR beta chain sequences. TCRdb carries this immuneACCESS record with in-frame sequences only. Its versions omit some clonotypes, under half of them owing to an unresolved V gene in the studies checked, with the rest unexplained. Clone size and V and J calls were adopted from that table, with D and trimming inferred from the DNA. The sample data list around 91,000 clones, and 80% to 95% of these were observed just once. The ten largest clones add up to around 1.1% of the sample.

The V and J segments used are TRBV28 and TRBJ2-7, with TRBD2 identical over 7 junction bases. The sequence was collected from a woman between 25 and 40 years old in good health and CMV-seropositive. Sequencing was done on a sample of PBMCs. The CDR3 sequence is CASSSAGTNSYEQYF. The sequence in DNA is TGTGCCAGCAGTTCCGCCGGGACTAACTCCTACGAGCAGTACTTC.